These 2 T cell receptor beta chains were sequenced from one sample in a study of blood T cell repertoires in COVID-19. Produced via immunoSEQ multiplex PCR; TCRdb's table is partial and in-frame only. The sample carries under 130,000 clones, about 90% recorded once. Sequences were obtained from peripheral blood. These receptors originate from a human donor in a cohort sampled during active COVID-19.

This sequence joins TRBV18 and TRBJ2-2, with 8 nucleotides matching TRBD2. The germline gives CDR1 KGHSH, CDR2 LQKENI. V lost 4 bases to trimming and J lost 7 bases; unmatched junction nucleotides: 8. The CDR3 sequence is 15 residues long. The CDR3 is CASSLAGFFGGELFF. The CDR3, as DNA: TGTGCCAGCTCACTAGCGGGATTCTTCGGCGGGGAGCTGTTTTTT.

This clone was observed a single time. The V and J genes are TRBV28 and TRBJ2-1; D gene ambiguous. In germline, CDR1 is MDHEN, CDR2 SYDVKM. The CDR3 has 15 residues. V was pared by 5 bases and J by 0 bases, with 11 bases between. This CDR3 is CASSPTVSSYNEQFF. The DNA of the CDR3 is TGTGCCAGCAGTCCTACAGTTAGCTCCTACAATGAGCAGTTCTTC.